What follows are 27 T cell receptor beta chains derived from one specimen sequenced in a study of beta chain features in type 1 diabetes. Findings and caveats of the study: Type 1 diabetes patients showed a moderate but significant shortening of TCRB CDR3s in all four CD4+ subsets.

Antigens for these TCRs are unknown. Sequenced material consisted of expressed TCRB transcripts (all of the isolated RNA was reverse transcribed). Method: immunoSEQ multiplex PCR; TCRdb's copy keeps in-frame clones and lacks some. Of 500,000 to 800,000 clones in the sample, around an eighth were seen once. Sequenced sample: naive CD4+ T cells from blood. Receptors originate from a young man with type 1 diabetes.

CDR3 DNA sequence: TGTGCCAGCAGCTTAGTTGAGGACAGCCAGTATTTT. This translates into CASSLVEDSQYF. The chain employs TRBV7-2 and TRBJ2-3; D possibly corresponds to TRBD1 (6 bases). Germline lookup yields CDR1 SGHTA and CDR2 FQGNSA. The V end was cut by 1 base, the J end by 12 bases, with 11 bases between. The CDR3 loop spans 12 amino acids.

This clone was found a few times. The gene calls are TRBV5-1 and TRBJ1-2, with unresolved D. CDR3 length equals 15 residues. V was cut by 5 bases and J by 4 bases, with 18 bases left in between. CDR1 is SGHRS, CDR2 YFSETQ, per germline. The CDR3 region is CASRAEGFVGYGYTF. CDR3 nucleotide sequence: TGCGCCAGCAGAGCAGAAGGTTTTGTGGGCTATGGCTACACCTTC.

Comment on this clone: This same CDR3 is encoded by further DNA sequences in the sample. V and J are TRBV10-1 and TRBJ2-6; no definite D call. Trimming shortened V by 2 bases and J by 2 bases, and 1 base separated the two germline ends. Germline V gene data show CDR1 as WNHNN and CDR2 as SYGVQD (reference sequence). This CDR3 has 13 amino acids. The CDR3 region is CASSEAGANVLTF. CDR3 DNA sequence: TGCGCCAGCAGTGAGGCTGGGGCCAACGTCCTGACTTTC.

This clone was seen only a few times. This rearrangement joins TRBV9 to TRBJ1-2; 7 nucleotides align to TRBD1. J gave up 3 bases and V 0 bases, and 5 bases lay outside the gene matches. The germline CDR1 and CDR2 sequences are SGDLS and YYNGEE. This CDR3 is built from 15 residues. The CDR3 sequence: CASSVAGTVYYGYTF. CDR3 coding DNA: TGTGCCAGCAGCGTAGCTGGGACAGTATACTATGGCTACACCTTC.

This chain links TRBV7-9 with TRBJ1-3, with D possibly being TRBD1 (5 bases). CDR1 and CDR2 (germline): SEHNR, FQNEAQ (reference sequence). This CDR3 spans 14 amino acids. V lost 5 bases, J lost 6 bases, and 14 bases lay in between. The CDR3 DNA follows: TGTGCCAGCAGCCTTCGGGCGACAGAAAACACCATATATTTT. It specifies CASSLRATENTIYF.

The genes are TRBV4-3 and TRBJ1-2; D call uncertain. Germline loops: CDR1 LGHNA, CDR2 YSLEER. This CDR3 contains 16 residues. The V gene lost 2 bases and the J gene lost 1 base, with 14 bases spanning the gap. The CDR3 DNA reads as TGCGCCAGCAGCCAAAGTTCCGGAGCAGATAACTATGGCTACACCTTC. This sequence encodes CASSQSSGADNYGYTF.

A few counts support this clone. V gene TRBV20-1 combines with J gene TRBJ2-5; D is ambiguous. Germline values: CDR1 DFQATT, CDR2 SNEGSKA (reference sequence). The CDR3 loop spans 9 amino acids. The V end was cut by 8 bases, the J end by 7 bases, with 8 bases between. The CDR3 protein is CSPLGTQYF. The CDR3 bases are TGCAGTCCCCTCGGGACCCAGTACTTC.

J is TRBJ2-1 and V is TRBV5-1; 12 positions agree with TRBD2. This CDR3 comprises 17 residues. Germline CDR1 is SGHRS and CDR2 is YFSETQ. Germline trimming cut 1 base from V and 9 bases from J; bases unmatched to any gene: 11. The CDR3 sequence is CASSLMASGGADSEQFF. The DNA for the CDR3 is TGCGCCAGCAGCTTGATGGCTAGCGGGGGGGCCGACAGTGAGCAGTTCTTC.

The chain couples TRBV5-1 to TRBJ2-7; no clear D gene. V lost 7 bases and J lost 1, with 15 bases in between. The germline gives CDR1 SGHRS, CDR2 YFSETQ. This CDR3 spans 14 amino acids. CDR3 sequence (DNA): TGCGCCAGCTCGACGGCAAGTTCGTCCTACGAGCAGTACTTC. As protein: CASSTASSSYEQYF.

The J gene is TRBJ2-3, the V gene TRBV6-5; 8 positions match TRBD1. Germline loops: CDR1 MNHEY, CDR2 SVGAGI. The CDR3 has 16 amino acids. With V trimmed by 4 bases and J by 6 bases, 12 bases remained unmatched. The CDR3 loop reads CASSSPLGRGRDTQYF. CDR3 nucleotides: TGTGCCAGCAGTTCCCCCCTTGGCAGGGGGCGTGATACGCAGTATTTT.

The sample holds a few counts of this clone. The CDR3 sequence is CASSSLLNDRLNTEAFF. The CDR3 DNA reads as TGTGCCAGCAGCTCCTTACTCAATGACAGGTTGAACACTGAAGCTTTCTTT. V usage is TRBV5-5 and J usage is TRBJ1-1; D might be TRBD1 (6 bases). The CDR3 is 17 residues long. The germline V and J ends were trimmed by 3 bases and 0 bases, with 18 bases remaining between them. Looked up from germline, CDR1 is SGHKS and CDR2 is YYEKEE (reference sequence).

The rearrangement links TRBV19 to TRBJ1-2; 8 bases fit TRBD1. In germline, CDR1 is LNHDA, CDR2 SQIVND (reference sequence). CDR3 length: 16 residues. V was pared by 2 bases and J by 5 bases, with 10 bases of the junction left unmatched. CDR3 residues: CASSILGDRGAYGYTF. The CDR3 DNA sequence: TGTGCCAGTAGTATATTGGGCGACAGGGGCGCGTATGGCTACACCTTC.

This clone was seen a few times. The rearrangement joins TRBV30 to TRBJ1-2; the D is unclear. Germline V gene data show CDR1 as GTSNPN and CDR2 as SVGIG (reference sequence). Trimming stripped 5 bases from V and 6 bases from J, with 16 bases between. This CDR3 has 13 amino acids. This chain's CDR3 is CAWDLPGNDGYTF. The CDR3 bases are TGTGCCTGGGACCTGCCTGGGAATGATGGCTACACCTTC.

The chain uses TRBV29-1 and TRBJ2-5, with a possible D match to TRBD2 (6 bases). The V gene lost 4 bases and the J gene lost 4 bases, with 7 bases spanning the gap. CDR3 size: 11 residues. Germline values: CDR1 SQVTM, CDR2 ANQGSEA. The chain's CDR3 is CSVVRGETQYF. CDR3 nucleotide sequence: TGCAGCGTTGTGCGGGGAGAGACCCAGTACTTC.

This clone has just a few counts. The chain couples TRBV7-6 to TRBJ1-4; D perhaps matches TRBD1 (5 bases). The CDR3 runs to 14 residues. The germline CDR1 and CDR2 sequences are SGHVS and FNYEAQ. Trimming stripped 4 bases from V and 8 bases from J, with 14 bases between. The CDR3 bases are TGTGCCAGCAGCTCCGGGGCTGGCACCGAAAAACTGTTTTTT. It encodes CASSSGAGTEKLFF.

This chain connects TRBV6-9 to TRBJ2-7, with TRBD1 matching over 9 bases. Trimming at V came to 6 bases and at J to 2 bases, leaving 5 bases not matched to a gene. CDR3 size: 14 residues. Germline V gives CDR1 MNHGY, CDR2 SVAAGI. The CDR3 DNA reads TGTGCCAGCAGAAAACGGGACAGGGCCTACGAGCAGTACTTC. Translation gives CASRKRDRAYEQYF.

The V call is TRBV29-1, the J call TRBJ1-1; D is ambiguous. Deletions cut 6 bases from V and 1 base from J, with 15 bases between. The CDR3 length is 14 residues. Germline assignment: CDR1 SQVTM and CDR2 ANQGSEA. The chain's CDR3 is CSVAASGENTEAFF. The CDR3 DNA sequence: TGCAGCGTAGCGGCCTCCGGCGAGAACACTGAAGCTTTCTTT.

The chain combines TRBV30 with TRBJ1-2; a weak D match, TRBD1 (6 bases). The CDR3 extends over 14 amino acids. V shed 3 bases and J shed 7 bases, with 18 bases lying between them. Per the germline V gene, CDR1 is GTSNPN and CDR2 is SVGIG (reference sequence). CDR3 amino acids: CAWRRLQGAGGYTF. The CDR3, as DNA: TGTGCCTGGAGGAGATTACAGGGAGCGGGTGGCTACACCTTC.

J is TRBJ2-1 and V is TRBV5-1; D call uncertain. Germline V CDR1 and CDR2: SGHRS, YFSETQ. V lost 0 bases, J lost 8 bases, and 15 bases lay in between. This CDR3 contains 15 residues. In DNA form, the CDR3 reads TGCGCCAGCAGCTTGGCCCGGGCCCCAGGCCATGAGCAGTTCTTC. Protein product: CASSLARAPGHEQFF.

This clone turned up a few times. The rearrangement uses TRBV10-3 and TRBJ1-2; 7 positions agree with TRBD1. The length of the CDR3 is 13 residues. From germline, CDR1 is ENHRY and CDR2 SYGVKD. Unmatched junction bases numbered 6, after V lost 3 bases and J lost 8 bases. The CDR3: CAISDRGQSGYTF. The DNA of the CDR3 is TGTGCCATCAGTGACCGGGGACAGTCCGGCTACACCTTC.

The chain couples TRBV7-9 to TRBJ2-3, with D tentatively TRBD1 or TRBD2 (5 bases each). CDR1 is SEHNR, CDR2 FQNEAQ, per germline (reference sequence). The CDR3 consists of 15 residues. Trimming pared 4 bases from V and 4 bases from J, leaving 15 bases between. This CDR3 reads CASSSRDGLADTQYF. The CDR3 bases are TGTGCCAGCAGCTCCCGGGACGGTTTGGCAGATACGCAGTATTTT.

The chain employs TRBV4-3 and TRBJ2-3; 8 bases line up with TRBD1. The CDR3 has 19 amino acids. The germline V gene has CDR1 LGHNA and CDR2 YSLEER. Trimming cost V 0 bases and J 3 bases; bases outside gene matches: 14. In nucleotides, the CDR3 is TGCGCCAGCAGCCAAGATACAGGACAGGGTATTGTTTTAACAGATACGCAGTATTTT. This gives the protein CASSQDTGQGIVLTDTQYF.

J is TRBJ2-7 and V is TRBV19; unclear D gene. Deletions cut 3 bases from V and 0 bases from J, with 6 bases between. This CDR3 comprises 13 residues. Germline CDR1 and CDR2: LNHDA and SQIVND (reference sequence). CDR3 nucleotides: TGTGCCAGTAGTATTCCCAGCTCCTACGAGCAGTACTTC. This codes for CASSIPSSYEQYF.

CDR3 in amino acids: CASSSILGTGWQQYF. The CDR3 nucleotides are TGCGCCAGCAGCTCCATTCTAGGGACCGGTTGGCAGCAGTACTTC. The rearrangement uses TRBV5-1 and TRBJ2-7, with D tentatively TRBD1 or TRBD2 (5 bases each). The CDR3 spans 15 residues. V gave up 3 bases and J gave up 8 bases, with 21 bases separating them. CDR1 is SGHRS and CDR2 is YFSETQ in the germline V gene.

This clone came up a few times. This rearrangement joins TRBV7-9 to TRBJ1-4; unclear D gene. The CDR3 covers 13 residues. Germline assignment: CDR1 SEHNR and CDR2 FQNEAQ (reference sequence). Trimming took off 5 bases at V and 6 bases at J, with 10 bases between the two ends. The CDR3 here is CASSRDQDEKLFF. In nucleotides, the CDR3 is TGTGCCAGCAGCCGCGACCAAGATGAAAAACTGTTTTTT.

The CDR3 loop reads CASSRDGRTADTQYF. The CDR3 DNA follows: TGTGCCAGCAGTAGGGACGGCCGCACGGCAGATACGCAGTATTTT. The V and J genes are TRBV6-5 and TRBJ2-3; the D call may be TRBD1 or TRBD2 (5 bases each). The CDR3 covers 15 residues. Germline CDR1 and CDR2: MNHEY and SVGAGI. V shed 5 bases and J shed 4 bases, with 16 bases lying between them.

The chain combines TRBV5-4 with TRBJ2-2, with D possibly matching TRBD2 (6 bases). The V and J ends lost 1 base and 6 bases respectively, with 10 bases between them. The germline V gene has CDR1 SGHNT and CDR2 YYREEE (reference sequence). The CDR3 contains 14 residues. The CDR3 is CASSLFAGPGELFF. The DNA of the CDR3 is TGTGCCAGCAGCTTGTTTGCGGGGCCCGGGGAGCTGTTTTTT.